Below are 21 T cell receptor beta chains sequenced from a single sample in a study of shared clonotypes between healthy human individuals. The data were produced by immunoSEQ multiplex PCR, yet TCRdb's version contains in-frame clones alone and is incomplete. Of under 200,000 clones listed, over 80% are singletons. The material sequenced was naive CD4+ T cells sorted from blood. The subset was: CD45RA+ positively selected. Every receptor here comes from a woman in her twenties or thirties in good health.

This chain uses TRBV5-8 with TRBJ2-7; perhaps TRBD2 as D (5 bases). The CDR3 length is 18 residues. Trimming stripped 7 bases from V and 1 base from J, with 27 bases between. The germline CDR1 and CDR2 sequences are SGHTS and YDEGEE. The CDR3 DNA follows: TGTGCCAGCGAGAAACGGGATAGAACTAGAACCCGGTCCTACGAGCAGTACTTC. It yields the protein CASEKRDRTRTRSYEQYF.

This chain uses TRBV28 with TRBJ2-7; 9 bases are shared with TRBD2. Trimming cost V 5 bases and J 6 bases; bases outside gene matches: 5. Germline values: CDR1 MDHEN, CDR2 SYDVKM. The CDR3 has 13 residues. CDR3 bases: TGTGCCAGCAGTGCTAGCGGGGTGCGCGAGCAGTACTTC. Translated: CASSASGVREQYF.

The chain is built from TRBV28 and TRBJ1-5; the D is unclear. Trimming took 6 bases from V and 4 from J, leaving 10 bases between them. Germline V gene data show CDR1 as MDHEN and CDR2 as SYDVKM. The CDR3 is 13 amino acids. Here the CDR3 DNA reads TGTGCCAGCAGCCCTGGGTGGAATCAGCCCCAGCATTTT. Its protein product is CASSPGWNQPQHF.

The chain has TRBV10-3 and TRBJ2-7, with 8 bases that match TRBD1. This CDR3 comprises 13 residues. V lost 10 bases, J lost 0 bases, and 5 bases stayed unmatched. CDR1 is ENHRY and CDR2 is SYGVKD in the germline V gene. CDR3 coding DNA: TGTGCCACCAAGACAGGGGACTCCTACGAGCAGTACTTC. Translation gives CATKTGDSYEQYF.

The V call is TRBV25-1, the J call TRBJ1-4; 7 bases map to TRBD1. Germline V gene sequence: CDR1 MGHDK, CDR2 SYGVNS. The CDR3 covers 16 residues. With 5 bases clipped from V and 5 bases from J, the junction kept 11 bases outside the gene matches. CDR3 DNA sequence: TGTGCCAGCAGTTGGGGACCACAGGGGCGGAATGAAAAACTGTTTTTT. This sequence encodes CASSWGPQGRNEKLFF.

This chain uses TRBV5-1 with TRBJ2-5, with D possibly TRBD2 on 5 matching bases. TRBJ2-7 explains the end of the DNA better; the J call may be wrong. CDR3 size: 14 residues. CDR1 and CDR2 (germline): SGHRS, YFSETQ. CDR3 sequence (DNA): TGCGCCAGCAGCTTGTCTAGCAGATCCTACGAGCAGTACTTC. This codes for CASSLSSRSYEQYF.

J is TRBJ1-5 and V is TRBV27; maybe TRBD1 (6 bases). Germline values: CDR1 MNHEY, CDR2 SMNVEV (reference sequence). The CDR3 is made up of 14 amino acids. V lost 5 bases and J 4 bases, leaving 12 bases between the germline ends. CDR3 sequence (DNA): TGTGCCAGCAGTAGGGGGGTAAGAAATCAGCCCCAGCATTTT. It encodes CASSRGVRNQPQHF.

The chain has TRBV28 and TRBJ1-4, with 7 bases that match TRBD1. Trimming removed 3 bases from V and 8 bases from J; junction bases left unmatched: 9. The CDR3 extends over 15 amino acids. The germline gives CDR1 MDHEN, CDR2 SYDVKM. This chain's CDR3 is CASSFAKGAGEKLFF. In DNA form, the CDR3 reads TGTGCCAGCAGTTTCGCAAAGGGGGCTGGGGAAAAACTGTTTTTT. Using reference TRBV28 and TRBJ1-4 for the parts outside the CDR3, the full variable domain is DVKVTQSSRYLVKRTGEKVFLECVQDMDHENMFWYRQDPGLGLRLIYFSYDVKMKEKGDIPEGYSVSREKKERFSLILESASTNQTSMYLCASSFAKGAGEKLFFGSGTQLSVL.

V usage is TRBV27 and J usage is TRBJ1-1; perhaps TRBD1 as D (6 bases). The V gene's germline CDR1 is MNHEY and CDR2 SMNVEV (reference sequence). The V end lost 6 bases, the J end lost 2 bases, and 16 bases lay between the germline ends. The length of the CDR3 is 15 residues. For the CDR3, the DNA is TGTGCCAGCAGCTGGGGGGCTGGAGGTAACACTGAAGCTTTCTTT. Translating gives CASSWGAGGNTEAFF.

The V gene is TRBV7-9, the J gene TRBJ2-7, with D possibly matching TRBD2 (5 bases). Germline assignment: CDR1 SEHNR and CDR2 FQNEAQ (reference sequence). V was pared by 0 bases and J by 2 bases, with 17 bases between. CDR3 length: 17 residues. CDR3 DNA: TGTGCCAGCAGCTTAGCAGAGGACTGGACGGGTCCCTACGAGCAGTACTTC. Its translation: CASSLAEDWTGPYEQYF. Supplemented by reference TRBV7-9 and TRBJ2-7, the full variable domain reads DTGVSQNPRHKITKRGQNVTFRCDPISEHNRLYWYRQTLGQGPEFLTYFQNEAQLEKSRLLSDRFSAERPKGSFSTLEIQRTEQGDSAMYLCASSLAEDWTGPYEQYFGPGTRLTVT.

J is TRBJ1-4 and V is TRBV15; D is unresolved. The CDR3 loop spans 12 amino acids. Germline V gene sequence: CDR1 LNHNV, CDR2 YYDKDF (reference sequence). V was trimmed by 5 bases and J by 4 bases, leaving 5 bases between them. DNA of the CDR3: TGTGCCACCAGCGCCGATAATGAAAAACTGTTTTTT. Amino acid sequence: CATSADNEKLFF.

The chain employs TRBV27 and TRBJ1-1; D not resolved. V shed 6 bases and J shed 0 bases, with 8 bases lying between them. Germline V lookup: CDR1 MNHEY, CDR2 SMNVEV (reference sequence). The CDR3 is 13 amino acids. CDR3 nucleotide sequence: TGTGCCAGCAGACTCAACATGAACACTGAAGCTTTCTTT. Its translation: CASRLNMNTEAFF.

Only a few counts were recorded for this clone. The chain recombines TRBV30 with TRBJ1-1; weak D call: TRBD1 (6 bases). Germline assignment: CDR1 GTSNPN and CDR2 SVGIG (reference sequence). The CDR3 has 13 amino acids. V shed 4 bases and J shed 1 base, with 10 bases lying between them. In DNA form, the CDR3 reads TGTGCCTGGAAGAGGGGGACGAACACTGAAGCTTTCTTT. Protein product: CAWKRGTNTEAFF.

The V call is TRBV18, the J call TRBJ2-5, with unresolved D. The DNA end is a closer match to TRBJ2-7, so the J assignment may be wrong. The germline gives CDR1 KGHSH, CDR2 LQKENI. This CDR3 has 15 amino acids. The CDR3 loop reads CASSPSSATAYEQYF. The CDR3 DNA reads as TGTGCCAGCTCACCATCATCAGCGACCGCCTACGAGCAGTACTTC.

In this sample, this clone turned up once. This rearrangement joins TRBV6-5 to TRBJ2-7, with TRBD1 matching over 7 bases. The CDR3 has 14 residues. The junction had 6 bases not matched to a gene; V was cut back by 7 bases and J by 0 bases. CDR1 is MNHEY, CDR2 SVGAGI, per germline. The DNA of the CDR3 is TGTGCCAGCAAAGGGGGCGGCTACTCCTACGAGCAGTACTTC. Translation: CASKGGGYSYEQYF.

CDR3 DNA sequence: TGTGCCAGCAGTTCTCCACTCATTCCGGGACAATCCTACGAGCAGTACTTC. Residues: CASSSPLIPGQSYEQYF. V usage is TRBV28 and J usage is TRBJ2-5; D might be TRBD1 (6 bases). The J call may be wrong; the DNA end is better matched by TRBJ2-7. This CDR3 is built from 17 residues. Germline CDR1 and CDR2: MDHEN and SYDVKM.

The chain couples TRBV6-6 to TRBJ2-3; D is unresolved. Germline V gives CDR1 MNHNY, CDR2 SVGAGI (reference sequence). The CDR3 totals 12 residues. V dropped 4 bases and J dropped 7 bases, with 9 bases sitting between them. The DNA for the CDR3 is TGTGCCAGCAGTTCCCCGTCTAATACGCAGTATTTT. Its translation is CASSSPSNTQYF.

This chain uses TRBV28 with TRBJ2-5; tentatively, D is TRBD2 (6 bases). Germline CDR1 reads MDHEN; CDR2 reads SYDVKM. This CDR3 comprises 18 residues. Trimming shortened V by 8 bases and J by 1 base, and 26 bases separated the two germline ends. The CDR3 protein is CASRGPGSGGELQETQYF. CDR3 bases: TGTGCCAGCCGCGGCCCGGGAAGCGGAGGGGAACTCCAAGAGACCCAGTACTTC.

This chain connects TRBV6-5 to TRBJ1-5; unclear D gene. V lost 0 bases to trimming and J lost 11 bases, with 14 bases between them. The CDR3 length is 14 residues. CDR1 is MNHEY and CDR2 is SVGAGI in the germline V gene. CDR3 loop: CASSYSKGSGAQHF. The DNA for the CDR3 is TGTGCCAGCAGTTACTCGAAGGGATCTGGGGCCCAGCATTTT.

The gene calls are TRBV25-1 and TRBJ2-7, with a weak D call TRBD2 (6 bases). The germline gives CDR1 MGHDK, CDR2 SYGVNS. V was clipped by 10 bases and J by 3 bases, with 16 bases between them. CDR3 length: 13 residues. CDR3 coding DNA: TGTGCCACTCATGGGGGGTCCCTCTACGAGCAGTACTTC. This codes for CATHGGSLYEQYF.

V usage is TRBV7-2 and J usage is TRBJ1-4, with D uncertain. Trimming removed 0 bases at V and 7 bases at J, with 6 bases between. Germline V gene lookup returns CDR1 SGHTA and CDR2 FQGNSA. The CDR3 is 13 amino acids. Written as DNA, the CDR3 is TGTGCCAGCAGCTTAGCCTTCGGTGAAAAACTGTTTTTT. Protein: CASSLAFGEKLFF.